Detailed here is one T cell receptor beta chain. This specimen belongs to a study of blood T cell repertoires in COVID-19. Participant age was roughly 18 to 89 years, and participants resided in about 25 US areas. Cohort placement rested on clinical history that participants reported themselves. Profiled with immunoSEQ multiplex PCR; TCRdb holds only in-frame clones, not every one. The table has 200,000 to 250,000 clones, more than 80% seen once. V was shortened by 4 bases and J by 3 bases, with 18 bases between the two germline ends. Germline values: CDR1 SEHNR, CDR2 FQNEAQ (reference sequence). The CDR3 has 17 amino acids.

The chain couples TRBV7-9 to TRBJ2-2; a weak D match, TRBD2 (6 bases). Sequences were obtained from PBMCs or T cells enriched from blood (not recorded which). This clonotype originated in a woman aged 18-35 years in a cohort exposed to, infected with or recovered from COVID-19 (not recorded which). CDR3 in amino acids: CASSSPRGTSHTGELFF. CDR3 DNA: TGTGCCAGCAGCTCTCCGCGGGGAACCTCCCACACCGGGGAGCTGTTTTTT.